The entry that follows covers one TCR beta chain sequence. The sample originates from a study of blood T cell repertoires in COVID-19. Study-wide context: Whether acute or convalescent, the COVID-19 samples came from the United States, Italy and Spain.

CDR1 and CDR2 from the germline V gene are LNHDA and SQIVND (reference sequence). CDR3 length equals 11 residues. V was pared by 5 bases and J by 8 bases, with 7 bases between. In the authors' methods: Amplification of reference gene primers was used by the study to estimate nucleated cell counts. The method was immunoSEQ multiplex PCR; TCRdb's version includes in-frame clones alone and lacks a portion of them. V, J and clone size derive from that table, while D and trimming were established from the DNA sequence. The table has about 240,000 clones, over 80% seen once. The V and J genes are TRBV19 and TRBJ2-1, with D maybe TRBD2 (6 bases). This receptor was identified in a young man who had recovered from COVID-19. Sequencing was carried out using peripheral blood. CDR3 sequence: CASSAGYEQFF. The CDR3 DNA is TGTGCCAGTAGTGCGGGATATGAGCAGTTCTTC.